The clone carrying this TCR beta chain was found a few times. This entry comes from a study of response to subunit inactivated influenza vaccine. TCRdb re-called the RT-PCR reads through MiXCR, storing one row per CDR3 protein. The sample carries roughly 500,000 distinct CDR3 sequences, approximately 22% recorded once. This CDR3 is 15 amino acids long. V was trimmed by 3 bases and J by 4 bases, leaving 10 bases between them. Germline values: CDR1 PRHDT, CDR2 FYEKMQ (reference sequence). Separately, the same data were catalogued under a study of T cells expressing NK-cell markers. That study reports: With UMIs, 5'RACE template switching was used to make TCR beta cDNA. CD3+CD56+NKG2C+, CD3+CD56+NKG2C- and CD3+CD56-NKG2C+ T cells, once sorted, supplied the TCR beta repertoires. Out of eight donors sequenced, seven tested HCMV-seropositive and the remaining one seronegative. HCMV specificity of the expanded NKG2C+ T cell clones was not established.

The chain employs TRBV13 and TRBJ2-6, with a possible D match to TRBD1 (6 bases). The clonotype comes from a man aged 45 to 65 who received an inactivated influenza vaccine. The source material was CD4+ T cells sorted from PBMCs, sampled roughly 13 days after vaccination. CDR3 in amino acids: CASSFRTAGANVLTF. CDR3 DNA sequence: TGTGCCAGCAGCTTTCGGACAGCCGGGGCCAACGTCCTGACTTTC.